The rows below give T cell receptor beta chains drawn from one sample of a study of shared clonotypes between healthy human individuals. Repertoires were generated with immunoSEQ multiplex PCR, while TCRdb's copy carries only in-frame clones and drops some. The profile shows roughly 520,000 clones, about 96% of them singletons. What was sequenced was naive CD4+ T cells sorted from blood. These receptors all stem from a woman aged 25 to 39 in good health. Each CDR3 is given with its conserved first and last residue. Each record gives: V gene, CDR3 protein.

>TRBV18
CASLPGLDTDTQYF
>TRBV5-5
CASSLAGEGYGYTF
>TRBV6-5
CASSYGRGVDTQYF
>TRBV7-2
CASSFQGQGSNEQFF
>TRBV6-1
CASILSILSNQPQHF
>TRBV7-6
CASSLEEGLAGVTDTQYF
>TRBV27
CASSHGPGPGELFF
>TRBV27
CASTVAGGYEQYF
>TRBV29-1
CSVTEWGYEQYF
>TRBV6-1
CASSETSPDRNKYEQYF
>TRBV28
CASSQQYYGYTF
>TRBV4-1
CASSQGAGLQAFF
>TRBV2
CASRHSGAGNTIYF
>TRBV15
CATSRDRSYEQYF
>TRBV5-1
CASSRSGAVYEQYF
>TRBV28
CASSLWSGGRYEQYF
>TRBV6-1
CASSDWTSGAVNEQFF
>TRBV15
CATSRSPGQARVKETQYF
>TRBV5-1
CASSLLGKGGQKLAKNIQYF
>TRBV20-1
CSAIWVGGYTF
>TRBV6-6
CASSSSGTGNYGYTF
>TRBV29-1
CSVRTGHYENTIYF
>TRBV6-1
CASSDRAGYGYTF
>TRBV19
CASSIRSSGGVETQYF
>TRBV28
CASSPSGGGTGELFF
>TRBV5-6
CASSKQVIGIYEQYF
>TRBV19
CASSDFRDRVYGYTF
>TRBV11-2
CASSFQGGGYNEQFF
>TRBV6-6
CASGGASGGSTDTQYF
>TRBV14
CASSQVNWGLRHNEQFF
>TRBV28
CASSPPPTYEQYF
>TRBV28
CASTRRAQSYEQYF
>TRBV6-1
CASSEGTPLRGANVLTF
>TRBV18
CASTRGIDTGELFF
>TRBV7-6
CASSLDSSGANVLTF
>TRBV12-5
CASGLWASPAYGYTF
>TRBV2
CATPREPARLAEISGANVLTF
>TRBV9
CASSVVGSAVEETQYF
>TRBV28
CASSRGDVDEKLFF
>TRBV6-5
CASSFRDSNEKLFF
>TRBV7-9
CASSLRTPYEQYF
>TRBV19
CASRIRGRTDTQYF
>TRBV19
CASSISDSLSYEQYF
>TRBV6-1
CASTGEGGEKLFF
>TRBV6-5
CASSYGRERYEQYF
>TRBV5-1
CASSLWTHTEAFF
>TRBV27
CASSLERGDYTGELFF
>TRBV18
CASSPRFGLVKGYEQYF
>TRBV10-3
CAISDPGLAKNIQYF
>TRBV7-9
CASSPGGKNEKLFF
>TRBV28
CASGVTLALNEQFF
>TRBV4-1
CASSRPETGLGEETQYF
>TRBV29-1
CSVGRDEETQYF
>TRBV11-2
CASSLPPSGGTDTQYF
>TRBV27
CASSRAGQGAWYEQYF
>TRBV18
CASSPSDGYEQYF
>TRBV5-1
CASSLVTSGAYEQYF
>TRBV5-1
CASSSRPDLLTYNEQFF
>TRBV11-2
CASSSLIGRESGELFF
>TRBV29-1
CSVDGTSGTDTQYF